This is a list of T cell receptor beta chains from one sample in a study of blood T cell repertoires in COVID-19. Profiled with immunoSEQ multiplex PCR; TCRdb holds only in-frame clones, not every one. The sample yields about 180,000 clones, over 80% seen once. Sequencing was carried out using peripheral blood. The receptors stem from a woman aged 60-75 years with acute or convalescent COVID-19. Each CDR3 is given without its conserved first and last residue. The order of the fields is CDR3 protein, V gene, CDR3 length.

CDR3 protein: ASSPPQGNQPQH
V gene: TRBV18
CDR3 length: 12

CDR3 protein: ASSYKGTGGNQRVYGYT
V gene: TRBV27
CDR3 length: 17

CDR3 protein: ASRSQGASYEQY
V gene: TRBV6-6
CDR3 length: 12

CDR3 protein: ATSAGKDTQY
V gene: TRBV24-1
CDR3 length: 10

CDR3 protein: ASSPSEVENTIY
V gene: TRBV7-8
CDR3 length: 12

CDR3 protein: ASSYRTVNTGELF
V gene: TRBV11-3
CDR3 length: 13

CDR3 protein: SASYGNQPQH
V gene: TRBV20-1
CDR3 length: 10

CDR3 protein: SVGSPGPLSGNTIY
V gene: TRBV29-1
CDR3 length: 14

CDR3 protein: ASSTQGGLNTGELF
V gene: TRBV11-2
CDR3 length: 14

CDR3 protein: ASTLDRYNEQF
V gene: TRBV11-1
CDR3 length: 11

CDR3 protein: ASSLDRGQTYEQY
V gene: TRBV7-2
CDR3 length: 13

CDR3 protein: ASSSGISSYNSPLH
V gene: TRBV6-2/TRBV6-3
CDR3 length: 14

CDR3 protein: ASSLGQENYGYT
V gene: TRBV4-1
CDR3 length: 12

CDR3 protein: ASSPRAGSPNIQY
V gene: TRBV14
CDR3 length: 13

CDR3 protein: ASSLVGVEAF
V gene: TRBV7-2
CDR3 length: 10

CDR3 protein: ASSPTGNGGNTGELF
V gene: TRBV9
CDR3 length: 15

CDR3 protein: AWSVQAGIGSPLH
V gene: TRBV30
CDR3 length: 13

CDR3 protein: ASSGTYPQPQH
V gene: TRBV2
CDR3 length: 11

CDR3 protein: ASSQDQGWTEAF
V gene: TRBV4-1
CDR3 length: 12

CDR3 protein: ASSYDSVVYEQY
V gene: TRBV6-5
CDR3 length: 12

CDR3 protein: ASSPGLRGTDTQY
V gene: TRBV9
CDR3 length: 13

CDR3 protein: ASSSSGAVNTEAF
V gene: TRBV11-1
CDR3 length: 13

CDR3 protein: ASSAGRSDYNEQF
V gene: TRBV5-4
CDR3 length: 13

CDR3 protein: ASSMRTLNTEAF
V gene: TRBV19
CDR3 length: 12

CDR3 protein: ASNTGGEGNQPQH
V gene: TRBV28
CDR3 length: 13

CDR3 protein: ASSYPSGGAYNEQF
V gene: TRBV6-2/TRBV6-3
CDR3 length: 14

CDR3 protein: ASSPPSENIQY
V gene: TRBV18
CDR3 length: 11

CDR3 protein: ASSVAETGQRGNTIY
V gene: TRBV9
CDR3 length: 15

CDR3 protein: ASSHGLAGLNEQF
V gene: TRBV7-9
CDR3 length: 13

CDR3 protein: ASSMGGLRDGTEAF
V gene: TRBV19
CDR3 length: 14

CDR3 protein: ASSARGAYTDTQY
V gene: TRBV5-1
CDR3 length: 13

CDR3 protein: ASSSMLEKLF
V gene: TRBV7-9
CDR3 length: 10

CDR3 protein: ASNTGLRNEQF
V gene: TRBV11-1
CDR3 length: 11

CDR3 protein: ASSPPRGSSYEQY
V gene: TRBV6-2/TRBV6-3
CDR3 length: 13

CDR3 protein: ASSDLRTGDGYT
V gene: TRBV6-4
CDR3 length: 12

CDR3 protein: ASKQTGNYGYT
V gene: TRBV2
CDR3 length: 11

CDR3 protein: ASSSPAGGNEKLF
V gene: TRBV28
CDR3 length: 13

CDR3 protein: TTSGADGELF
V gene: TRBV29-1
CDR3 length: 10

CDR3 protein: ASSLYQGNEQY
V gene: TRBV7-2
CDR3 length: 11

CDR3 protein: ATSDSTGQTTGGELF
V gene: TRBV24-1
CDR3 length: 15

CDR3 protein: ASSFHTDTQY
V gene: TRBV6-2/TRBV6-3
CDR3 length: 10

CDR3 protein: ASSEDRNYGYT
V gene: TRBV10-1
CDR3 length: 11

CDR3 protein: ASSEARGGPEETQY
V gene: TRBV6-1
CDR3 length: 14